This T cell receptor beta chain was sequenced for a study of Tregs in tolerant kidney transplant recipients. CD4+CD25+CD127- Tregs, CD4+CD25- non-Tregs, CD4 and CD8 cells were sorted. Study findings and constraints: The small number of patients limits these findings pending further validation. Biological reproducibility was not directly addressed in this study. Tregs expanded with activated donor B cells seemed most donor-specific.

As for this clone: The antigen is not known.

Using immunoSEQ multiplex PCR, the repertoire was profiled, and TCRdb retains in-frame clones only, with some absent. Among around 230,000 clones listed, roughly four fifths were seen once. This CDR3 is built from 12 residues. Trimming removed 4 bases from V and 5 bases from J, with 10 bases in between. Germline-derived CDR1 and CDR2 are SGHRS and YFSETQ. The receptor comes from a human donor in good health. Sequencing was carried out using CD4+ T cells from blood. V is TRBV5-1 and J is TRBJ2-7; D is perhaps TRBD1 (6 bases). The CDR3, as DNA: TGCGCCAGCAGCACCGGGACAAACGAGCAGTACTTC. Translated: CASSTGTNEQYF.